This paragraph covers one T cell receptor beta chain sequence. Antigen: not known. Amplified TCR beta CDR3 regions came from RNA transcripts. The HTBI set primed first-round TCR CDR3 RT-PCR. MiXCR was run by TCRdb on the multiplex PCR reads, yielding one entry per CDR3 protein. The sample carries around 350,000 distinct CDR3 sequences, about a fifth recorded once. These data belong to a study of T cells in Graves' hyperthyroidism and ophthalmopathy. General study results and limits: In blood, most of the thyroid clonotypes expanded above 0.001 were also present. A model using 13 V-J features told ophthalmopathy apart from stable hyperthyroidism.

The authors deemed Graves' hyperthyroidism stable absent ophthalmopathy progression within 18 months. V was shortened by 5 bases and J by 2 bases, with 13 bases between the two germline ends. The CDR3 runs 14 residues. The sequenced sample was blood. This TCR was sampled from a woman aged 18-29 years with Graves' hyperthyroidism. The chain links TRBV12-3 or TRBV12-4 to TRBJ2-7; TRBD1 or TRBD2 may be the D gene (5 bases each). The CDR3 protein is CASSTGTQTYEQYF. CDR3 coding DNA: TGTGCCAGCAGTACCGGGACGCAAACCTACGAGCAGTACTTC.